This T cell receptor beta chain was sequenced for a study of beta chain features in type 1 diabetes. Overall study context: All of the samples together had over 90 million sorted cells examined.

Every donor provided one heparinised blood draw, which averaged approximately 100 mL. Whole-study findings and limits: In comparison with healthy donors, patients had naive, central memory and Treg TCRB repertoires that appeared more similar. Significant though moderate, a shortening of TCRB CDR3s appeared in all four CD4+ subsets of Type 1 diabetes patients. Over-representation of high TCR-expressing cells was a possible consequence of cDNA sequencing.

Note on this clone: Its antigen remains unidentified.

The isolated RNA, all of it, was reverse transcribed, so expressed TCRB transcripts were what got sequenced. Only in-frame clones appear in the TCRdb table, and some are missing; sequencing was by immunoSEQ multiplex PCR. This sample carries about 160,000 clones, approximately 7.8% of them seen once, and the ten largest clones take about 0.9%. Input material: central memory CD4+ T cells from blood. This clonotype was sampled from a woman aged 40 to 50 with type 1 diabetes.

The CDR3 here is CASSLLDRLNTEAFF. The DNA of the CDR3 is TGTGCCAGCTCACTTCTTGACAGGCTGAACACTGAAGCTTTCTTT. This sequence joins TRBV18 and TRBJ1-1, with a weak D call TRBD1 (6 bases). Germline CDR1 reads KGHSH; CDR2 reads LQKENI. Trimming stripped 4 bases from V and 0 bases from J, with 12 bases between. This CDR3 is 15 amino acids long.